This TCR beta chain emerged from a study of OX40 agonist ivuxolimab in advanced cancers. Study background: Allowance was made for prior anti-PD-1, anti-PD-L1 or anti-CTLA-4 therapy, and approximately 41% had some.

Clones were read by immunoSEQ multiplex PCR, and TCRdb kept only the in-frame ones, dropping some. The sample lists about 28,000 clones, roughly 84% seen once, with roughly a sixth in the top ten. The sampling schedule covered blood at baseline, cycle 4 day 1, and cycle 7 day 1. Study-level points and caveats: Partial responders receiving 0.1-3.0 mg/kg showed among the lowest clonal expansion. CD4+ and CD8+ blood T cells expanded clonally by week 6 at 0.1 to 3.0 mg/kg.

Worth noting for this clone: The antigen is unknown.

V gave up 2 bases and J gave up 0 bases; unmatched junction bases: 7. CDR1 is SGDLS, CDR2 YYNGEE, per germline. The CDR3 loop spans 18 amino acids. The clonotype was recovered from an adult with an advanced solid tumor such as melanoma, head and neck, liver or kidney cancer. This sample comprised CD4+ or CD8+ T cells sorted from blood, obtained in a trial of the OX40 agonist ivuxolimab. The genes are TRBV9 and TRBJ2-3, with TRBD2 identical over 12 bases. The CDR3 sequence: CASSVSGTSGFSTDTQYF. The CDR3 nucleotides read TGTGCCAGCAGCGTCTCCGGGACTAGCGGGTTTAGCACAGATACGCAGTATTTT.